The 13 T cell receptor beta chains listed next were all sequenced from one sample in a study of cytomegalovirus exposure and HLA in healthy donors. A multiplex PCR was run with 60 Vbeta primers and 13 Jbeta primers. Sequencing used immunoSEQ multiplex PCR; TCRdb keeps in-frame clones, though not all of them. The data hold roughly 200,000 clones, with 80% observed a single time. Sample: PBMCs. The receptors here all came from a man aged 35 to 55 in good health and CMV-seronegative.

This chain links TRBV7-6 with TRBJ2-1; perhaps TRBD2 as D (5 bases). The CDR3 is 15 amino acids. With 5 bases removed from V and 9 bases from J, the gap between germline ends came to 20 bases. Germline CDR1 reads SGHVS; CDR2 reads FNYEAQ. In nucleotides, the CDR3 is TGTGCCAGCAGCCGCACCGGGAACCCACGAGGTGAGCAGTTCTTC. Residues: CASSRTGNPRGEQFF.

The CDR3 here is CATSSRDRKNSPLHF. CDR3 sequence (DNA): TGTGCCACCAGCAGTAGGGACAGAAAAAATTCACCCCTCCACTTT. The chain combines TRBV15 with TRBJ1-6, with 7 bases matching TRBD1. V lost 3 bases to trimming and J lost 7 bases; unmatched junction nucleotides: 6. The CDR3 sequence is 15 residues long. The V gene's germline CDR1 is LNHNV and CDR2 YYDKDF (reference sequence).

The chain couples TRBV9 to TRBJ2-2, with 13 positions matching TRBD2. CDR1 SGDLS and CDR2 YYNGEE come from the germline V gene. The CDR3 contains 16 residues. Trimming removed 5 bases from V and 7 bases from J; junction bases left unmatched: 8. The CDR3 is CASRRGLAGTVGELFF. The CDR3 DNA follows: TGTGCCAGCAGAAGGGGACTAGCGGGAACGGTCGGGGAGCTGTTTTTT.

This clone was seen more than once but under ten times. The CDR3 coding sequence is TGTGCCAGCAGCTTGGGGGCTAGCGGGAGTGAGACCCAGTACTTC. Translated: CASSLGASGSETQYF. The J gene is TRBJ2-5, the V gene TRBV5-5, with TRBD2 identical over 10 bases. The germline CDR1 and CDR2 sequences are SGHKS and YYEKEE (reference sequence). Trimming cost V 0 bases and J 5 bases; bases outside gene matches: 4. The CDR3 is made up of 15 amino acids.

This chain joins TRBV29-1 and TRBJ2-7; 10 positions agree with TRBD2. The CDR3 is 15 amino acids. The junction had 11 bases not matched to a gene; V was cut back by 6 bases and J by 3 bases. Germline V gene data show CDR1 as SQVTM and CDR2 as ANQGSEA. CDR3 amino acids: CSVLRASGRGYEQYF. The CDR3 DNA reads as TGCAGCGTCCTCAGGGCTAGCGGGAGAGGCTACGAGCAGTACTTC.

The rearrangement links TRBV7-8 to TRBJ2-3, with 7 bases identical to TRBD1. CDR3 length equals 16 residues. Losses at the gene ends were 5 bases for V and 0 bases for J; bases not matched to a gene: 8. The germline V gene has CDR1 SGHVS and CDR2 FQNEAQ. This CDR3 reads CASSMGQTSSTDTQYF. The DNA of the CDR3 is TGTGCCAGCAGCATGGGACAGACCTCTAGCACAGATACGCAGTATTTT.

This clone qualifies as medium-sized (0.01 to 0.1%). The J gene is TRBJ1-1, the V gene TRBV12-5; D is uncertain. V was clipped by 3 bases and J by 5 bases, with 10 bases between them. The CDR3 is made up of 13 amino acids. Germline V gene data show CDR1 as LGHNT and CDR2 as FRNRAP. CDR3 nucleotide sequence: TGTGCTAGTGGTTTCGAAGCGGGGACTGAAGCTTTCTTT. Its protein product is CASGFEAGTEAFF.

This clone appeared a few times. The rearrangement uses TRBV5-1 and TRBJ2-3, with 12 positions matching TRBD1. This CDR3 has 16 amino acids. From germline, CDR1 is SGHRS and CDR2 YFSETQ. The V and J ends lost 4 bases and 1 base, in that order; junction bases with no gene match: 4. This CDR3 is CASSTGTGGGTDTQYF. The CDR3 DNA reads as TGCGCCAGCAGCACCGGGACAGGGGGCGGCACAGATACGCAGTATTTT.

The CDR3 sequence is CASSRRVDSYEQYF. CDR3 bases: TGTGCCAGCTCACGCCGGGTCGATTCCTACGAGCAGTACTTC. The chain combines TRBV18 with TRBJ2-7, with D unclear. CDR3 length equals 14 residues. The V end lost 4 bases, the J end lost 1 base, and 11 bases lay between the germline ends. Germline lookup yields CDR1 KGHSH and CDR2 LQKENI.

This rearrangement joins TRBV5-6 to TRBJ2-5; a possible D gene is TRBD1 (6 bases). The ends were cut back, 0 bases at V and 5 bases at J, with 11 bases in the middle. This CDR3 spans 14 amino acids. In germline, CDR1 is SGHDT, CDR2 YYEEEE. The CDR3 DNA follows: TGTGCCAGCAGCTTGGGTACAGGGTGGGAGACCCAGTACTTC. As protein: CASSLGTGWETQYF.

The chain has TRBV2 and TRBJ1-5; 11 bases map to TRBD1. The CDR3 loop spans 16 amino acids. The V gene's germline CDR1 is SNHLY and CDR2 FYNNEI. Trimming at V came to 6 bases and at J to 0 bases, leaving 4 bases not matched to a gene. The CDR3 region has the DNA TGTGCCAGCAGCTCAGGGACAGGGGGTAGCAATCAGCCCCAGCATTTT. Its protein is CASSSGTGGSNQPQHF.

The genes are TRBV2 and TRBJ2-2; 7 bases are a match to TRBD1. The germline V gene encodes CDR1 SNHLY and CDR2 FYNNEI. Unmatched junction bases numbered 3, after V lost 6 bases and J lost 5 bases. The CDR3 extends over 13 amino acids. The CDR3 region is CASSGTVTGELFF. DNA for the CDR3: TGTGCCAGCAGCGGGACAGTTACCGGGGAGCTGTTTTTT. Using reference TRBV2 and TRBJ2-2 for the parts outside the CDR3, the full variable domain is EPEVTQTPSHQVTQMGQEVILRCVPISNHLYFYWYRQILGQKVEFLVSFYNNEISEKSEIFDDQFSVERPDGSNFTLKIRSTKLEDSAMYFCASSGTVTGELFFGEGSRLTVL.

The V and J genes are TRBV20-1 and TRBJ1-1; D is perhaps TRBD1 (5 bases). Trimming removed 2 bases from V and 8 bases from J, with 6 bases in between. The CDR3 covers 10 residues. From germline, CDR1 is DFQATT and CDR2 SNEGSKA (reference sequence). The CDR3 sequence is CSARRGEAFF. The CDR3 nucleotides read TGCAGTGCTAGACGGGGGGAAGCTTTCTTT.